These 11 T cell receptor beta chains were all obtained from the same sample, sequenced in a study of CXCR3-negative and CXCR3-positive naive CD8 T cells. Findings and caveats of the study: Naive cells positive for CXCR3 carried more hydrophobic TRB CDR3s than CXCR3-negative ones.

Via 5' RACE with UMI labels, TRB cDNA libraries were prepared. TCRdb reprocessed the 5' RACE reads, with one entry per CDR3 protein and no DNA. This sample's clone table lists roughly 61,000 distinct CDR3 sequences. No antigen is known for these receptors. The source material was naive CXCR3+ CD8+ T cells from blood. Subset in this sample: CD45RO-CCR7+CD27+CD95- naive CD8+ T cells expressing CXCR3 (TNR3+). The receptors come from a human donor in good health. Some clones in this sample may be carry-over from other donors' samples.

V is TRBV7-9 and J is TRBJ2-3; the D call of TRBD1 rests on TCRdb alone, since no DNA is present to check it. Looked up from germline, CDR1 is SEHNR and CDR2 is FQNEAQ (reference sequence). The CDR3 sequence is 13 residues long. The CDR3 protein is CASSAPAGDTQYF.

J is TRBJ2-7 and V is TRBV7-3. Per germline, CDR1 SGHTA and CDR2 FQGTGA. CDR3 length equals 14 residues. The CDR3 sequence is CASSPSGFSSEQYF.

The CDR3: CASTQLGEQYF. V gene TRBV7-8 combines with J gene TRBJ2-7. CDR1 and CDR2 (germline): SGHVS, FQNEAQ. The CDR3 consists of 11 residues.

This chain's CDR3 is CASSQEGGVQETQYF. The chain recombines TRBV4-1 with TRBJ2-5. CDR1 and CDR2 (germline): MGHRA, YSYEKL. The CDR3 covers 15 residues.

This chain connects TRBV29-1 to TRBJ1-2. CDR1 SQVTM and CDR2 ANQGSEA come from the germline V gene. The CDR3 covers 12 residues. CDR3 region: CSVDSGFYGYTF.

The rearrangement joins TRBV4-3 to TRBJ2-1; TCRdb's D call of TRBD1 is untestable without DNA. The germline V gene encodes CDR1 LGHNA and CDR2 YSLEER. The CDR3 is 18 residues long. This CDR3 reads CASSQDSGGGAAYNEQFF.

The chain joins TRBV11-2 to TRBJ2-1; TCRdb picks TRBD2, but there is no DNA to check that call. Germline loops: CDR1 SGHAT, CDR2 FQNNGV. The CDR3 is 17 residues long. This CDR3 is CASSFPHYGSGDNEQFF.

V is TRBV12-3 or TRBV12-4 and J is TRBJ2-3. The CDR3 covers 12 residues. CDR3 amino acids: CASSPFTDTQYF.

The J gene is TRBJ2-7, the V gene TRBV12-3 or TRBV12-4. CDR3 length equals 14 residues. Here the CDR3 reads CASSLVPNSYEQYF.

This chain connects TRBV29-1 to TRBJ2-3. Germline V gene lookup returns CDR1 SQVTM and CDR2 ANQGSEA. This CDR3 region has 12 residues. CDR3 residues: CSVVDTTDTQYF.

The chain has TRBV29-1 and TRBJ2-1. CDR1 SQVTM and CDR2 ANQGSEA come from the germline V gene. This CDR3 comprises 14 residues. CDR3 residues: CSVEEVISYNEQFF.